The source of this T cell receptor (beta chain) is a study of blood T cell repertoires in COVID-19. The overall study: Samples came from the United States, Italy and Spain, spanning acute and convalescent COVID-19. PBMCs, B-cell-depleted T cells, or T cells were the source of the cDNA or gDNA that made up the material.

Per the original methods: Researchers report that nucleated cell counts were estimated from reference gene primer amplification. Profiling relied on immunoSEQ multiplex PCR, and the TCRdb table lists in-frame clones only, not all of them. Clone size and V and J calls were adopted from that table, with D and trimming inferred from the DNA. The top ten hold around 13% of the sample, which has about 130,000 clones, approximately 85% seen once. This clone was observed a handful of times. The junction had 9 bases not matched to a gene; V was cut back by 3 bases and J by 0 bases. This CDR3 has 17 amino acids. Germline V gene data show CDR1 as GTSNPN and CDR2 as SVGIG (reference sequence).

Sequenced input: peripheral blood. This sequence joins TRBV30 and TRBJ2-1; 9 bases are a match to TRBD2. The clonotype originates from a human donor in a cohort sampled during active COVID-19. This chain's CDR3 is CAWSPAGGYPSYNEQFF. DNA of the CDR3: TGTGCCTGGAGCCCAGCGGGGGGTTATCCCTCCTACAATGAGCAGTTCTTC. The entire variable domain, with the rest obtained from reference TRBV30 and TRBJ2-1, is as follows: SQTIHQWPATLVQPVGSPLSLECTVEGTSNPNLYWYRQAAGRGLQLLFYSVGIGQISSEVPQNLSASRPQDRQFILSSKKLLLSDSGFYLCAWSPAGGYPSYNEQFFGPGTRLTVL.